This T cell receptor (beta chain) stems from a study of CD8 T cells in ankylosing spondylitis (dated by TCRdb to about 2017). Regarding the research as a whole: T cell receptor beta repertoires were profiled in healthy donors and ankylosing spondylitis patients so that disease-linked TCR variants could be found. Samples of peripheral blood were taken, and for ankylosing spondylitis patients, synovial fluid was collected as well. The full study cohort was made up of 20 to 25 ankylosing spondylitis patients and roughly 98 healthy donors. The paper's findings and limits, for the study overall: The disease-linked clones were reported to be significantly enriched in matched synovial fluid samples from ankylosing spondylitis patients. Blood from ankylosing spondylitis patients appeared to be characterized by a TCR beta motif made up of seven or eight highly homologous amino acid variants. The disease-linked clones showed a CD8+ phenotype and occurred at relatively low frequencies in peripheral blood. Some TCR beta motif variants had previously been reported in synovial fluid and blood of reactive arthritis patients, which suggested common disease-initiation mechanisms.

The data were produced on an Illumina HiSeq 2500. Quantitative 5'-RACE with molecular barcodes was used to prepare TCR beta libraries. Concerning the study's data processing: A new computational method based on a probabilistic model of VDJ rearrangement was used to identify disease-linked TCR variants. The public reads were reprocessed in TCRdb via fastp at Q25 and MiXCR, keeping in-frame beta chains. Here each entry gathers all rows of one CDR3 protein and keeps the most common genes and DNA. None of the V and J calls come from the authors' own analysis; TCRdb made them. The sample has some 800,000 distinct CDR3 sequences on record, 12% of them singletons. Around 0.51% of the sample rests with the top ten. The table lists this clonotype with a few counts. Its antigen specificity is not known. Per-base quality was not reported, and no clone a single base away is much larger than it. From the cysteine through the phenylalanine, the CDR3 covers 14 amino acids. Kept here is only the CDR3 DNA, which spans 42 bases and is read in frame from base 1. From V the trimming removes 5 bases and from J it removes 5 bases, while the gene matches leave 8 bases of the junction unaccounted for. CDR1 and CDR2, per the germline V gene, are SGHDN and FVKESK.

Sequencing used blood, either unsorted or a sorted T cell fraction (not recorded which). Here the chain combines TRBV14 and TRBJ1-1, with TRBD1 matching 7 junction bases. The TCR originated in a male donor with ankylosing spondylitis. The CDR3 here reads CASSGQAEGTEAFF. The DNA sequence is TGTGCCAGCAGCGGACAGGCTGAAGGGACTGAAGCTTTCTTT.